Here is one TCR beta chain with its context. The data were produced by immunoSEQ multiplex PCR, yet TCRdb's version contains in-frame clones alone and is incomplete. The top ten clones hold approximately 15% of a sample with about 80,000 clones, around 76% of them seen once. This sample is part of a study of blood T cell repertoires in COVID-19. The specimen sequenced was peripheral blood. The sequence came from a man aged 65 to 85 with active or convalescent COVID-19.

CDR3 nucleotide sequence: TGTGCCCCGGGGGCTAACTATGGCTACACCTTC. The encoded protein is CAPGANYGYTF. The chain uses TRBV10-3 and TRBJ1-2, with TRBD1 as a possible D gene (5 bases). The CDR3 has 11 amino acids. Trimming cost V 11 bases and J 0 bases, with 7 bases left between them. Germline CDR1 reads ENHRY; CDR2 reads SYGVKD.